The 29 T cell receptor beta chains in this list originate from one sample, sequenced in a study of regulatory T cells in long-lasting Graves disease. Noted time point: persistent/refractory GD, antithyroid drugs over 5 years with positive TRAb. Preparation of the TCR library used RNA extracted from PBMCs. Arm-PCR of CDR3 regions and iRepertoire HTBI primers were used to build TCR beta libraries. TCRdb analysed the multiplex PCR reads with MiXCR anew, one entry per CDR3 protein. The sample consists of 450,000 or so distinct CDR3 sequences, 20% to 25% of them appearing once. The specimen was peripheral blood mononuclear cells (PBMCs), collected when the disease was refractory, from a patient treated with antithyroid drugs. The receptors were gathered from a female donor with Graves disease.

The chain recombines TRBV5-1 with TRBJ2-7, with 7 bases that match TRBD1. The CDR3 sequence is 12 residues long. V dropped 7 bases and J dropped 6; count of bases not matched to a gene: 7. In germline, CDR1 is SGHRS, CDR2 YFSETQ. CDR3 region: CASVDTGAEQYF. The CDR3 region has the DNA TGCGCCAGCGTCGATACAGGGGCCGAGCAGTACTTC.

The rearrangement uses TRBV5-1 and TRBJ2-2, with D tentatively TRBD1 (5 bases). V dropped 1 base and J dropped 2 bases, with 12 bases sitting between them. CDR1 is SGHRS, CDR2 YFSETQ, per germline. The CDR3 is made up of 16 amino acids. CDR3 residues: CASSLRGALNTGELFF. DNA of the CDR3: TGCGCCAGCAGCTTGAGGGGCGCACTTAACACCGGGGAGCTGTTTTTT.

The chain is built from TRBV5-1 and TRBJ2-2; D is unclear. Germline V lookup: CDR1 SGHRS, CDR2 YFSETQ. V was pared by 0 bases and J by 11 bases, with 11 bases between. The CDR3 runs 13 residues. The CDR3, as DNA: TGCGCCAGCAGCTTGGCAAGTGGGGTAGAGCTGTTTTTT. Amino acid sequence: CASSLASGVELFF.

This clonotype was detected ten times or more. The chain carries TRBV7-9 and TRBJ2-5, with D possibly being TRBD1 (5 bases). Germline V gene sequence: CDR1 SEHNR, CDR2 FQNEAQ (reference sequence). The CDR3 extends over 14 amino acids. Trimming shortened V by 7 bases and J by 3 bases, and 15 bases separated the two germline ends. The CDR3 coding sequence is TGTGCCAGCACCCCAGGGTGGGCAAAAGAGACCCAGTACTTC. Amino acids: CASTPGWAKETQYF.

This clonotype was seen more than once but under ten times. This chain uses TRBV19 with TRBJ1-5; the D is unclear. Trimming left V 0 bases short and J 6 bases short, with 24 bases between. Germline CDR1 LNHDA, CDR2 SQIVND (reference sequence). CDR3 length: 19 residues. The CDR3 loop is CASSIDLESGLGPSQPQHF. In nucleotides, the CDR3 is TGTGCCAGTAGTATAGACTTAGAGTCCGGACTCGGGCCAAGTCAGCCCCAGCATTTT.

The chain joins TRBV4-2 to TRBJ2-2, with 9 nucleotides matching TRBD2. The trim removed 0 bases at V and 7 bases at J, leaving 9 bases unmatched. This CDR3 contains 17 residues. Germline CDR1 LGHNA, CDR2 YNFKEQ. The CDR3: CASSQESLAGVGGELFF. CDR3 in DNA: TGTGCCAGCAGCCAAGAATCCTTAGCGGGAGTTGGCGGGGAGCTGTTTTTT.

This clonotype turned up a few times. The CDR3 protein is CASSFGQGRAGETQYF. Here the CDR3 DNA reads TGCGCCAGCAGCTTCGGACAGGGGCGAGCTGGAGAGACCCAGTACTTC. The V and J genes are TRBV5-1 and TRBJ2-5; 9 bases fit TRBD1. The germline V gene encodes CDR1 SGHRS and CDR2 YFSETQ. Trimming removed 2 bases from V and 4 bases from J; junction bases left unmatched: 9. This CDR3 is 16 amino acids long.

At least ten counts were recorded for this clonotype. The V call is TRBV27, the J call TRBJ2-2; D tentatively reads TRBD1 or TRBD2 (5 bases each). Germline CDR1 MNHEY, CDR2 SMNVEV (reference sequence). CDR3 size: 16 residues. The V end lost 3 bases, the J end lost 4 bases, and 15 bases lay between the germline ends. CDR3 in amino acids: CASSFRGRLPTGELFF. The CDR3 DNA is TGTGCCAGCAGTTTTCGGGGCAGATTGCCCACCGGGGAGCTGTTTTTT.

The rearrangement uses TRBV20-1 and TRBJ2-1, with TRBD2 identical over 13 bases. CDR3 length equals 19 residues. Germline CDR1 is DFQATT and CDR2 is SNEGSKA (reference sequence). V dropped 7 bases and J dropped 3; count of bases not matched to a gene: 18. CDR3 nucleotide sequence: TGCAGTGTTACCCGGTCCGGACTAGCGGGAGCAAGAAACTACAATGAGCAGTTCTTC. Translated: CSVTRSGLAGARNYNEQFF.

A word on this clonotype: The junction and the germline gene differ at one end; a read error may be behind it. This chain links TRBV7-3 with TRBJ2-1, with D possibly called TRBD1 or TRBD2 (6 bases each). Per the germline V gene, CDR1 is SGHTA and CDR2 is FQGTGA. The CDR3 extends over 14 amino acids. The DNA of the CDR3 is TGTGCCAACAGCCCGGGGAGGCTAGGGGGTGAGCAGTTCTTC. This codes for CANSPGRLGGEQFF. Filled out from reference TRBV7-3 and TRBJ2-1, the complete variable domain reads GAGVSQTPSNKVTEKGKYVELRCDPISGHTALYWYRQSLGQGPEFLIYFQGTGAADDSGLPNDRFFAVRPEGSVSTLKIQRTERGDSAVYLCANSPGRLGGEQFFGPGTRLTVL.

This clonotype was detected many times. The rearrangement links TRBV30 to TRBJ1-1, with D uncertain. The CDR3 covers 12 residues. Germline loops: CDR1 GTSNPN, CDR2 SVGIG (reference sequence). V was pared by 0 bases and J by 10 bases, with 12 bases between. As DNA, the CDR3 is TGTGCCTGGAGTGTAACCCAACAGCCAGCTTTCTTT. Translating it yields CAWSVTQQPAFF.

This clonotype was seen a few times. DNA of the CDR3: TGTGCCAGCAGTAAACCGACAGGGCCCGGGGCCAACGTCCTGACTTTC. Encoded protein: CASSKPTGPGANVLTF. The rearrangement uses TRBV6-1 and TRBJ2-6; 7 bases fit TRBD1. Germline-derived CDR1 and CDR2 are MNHNS and SASEGT. This CDR3 is 16 amino acids long. J gave up 4 bases and V 5 bases, and 8 bases lay outside the gene matches.

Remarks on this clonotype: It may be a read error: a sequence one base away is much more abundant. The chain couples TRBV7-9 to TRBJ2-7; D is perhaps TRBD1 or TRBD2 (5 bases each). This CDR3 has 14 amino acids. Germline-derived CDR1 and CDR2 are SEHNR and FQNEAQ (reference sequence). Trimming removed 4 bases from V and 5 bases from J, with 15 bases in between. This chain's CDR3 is CASSWDGSPDEQYF. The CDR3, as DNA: TGTGCCAGCAGCTGGGACGGATCTCCCGACGAGCAGTACTTC.

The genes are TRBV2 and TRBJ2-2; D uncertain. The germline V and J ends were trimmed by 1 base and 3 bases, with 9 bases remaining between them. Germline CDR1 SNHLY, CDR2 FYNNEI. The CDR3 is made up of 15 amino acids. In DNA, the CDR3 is TGTGCCAGCAGTGAAGACAGTCTACACACCGGGGAGCTGTTTTTT. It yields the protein CASSEDSLHTGELFF.

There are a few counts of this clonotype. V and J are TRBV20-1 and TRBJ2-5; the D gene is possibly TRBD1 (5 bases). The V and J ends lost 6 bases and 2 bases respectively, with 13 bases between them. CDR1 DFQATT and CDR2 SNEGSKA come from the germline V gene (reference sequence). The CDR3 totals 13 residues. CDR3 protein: CSALLRDQETQYF. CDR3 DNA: TGCAGTGCCCTTCTCAGGGATCAAGAGACCCAGTACTTC.

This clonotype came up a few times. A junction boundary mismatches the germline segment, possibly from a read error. CDR3 amino acids: CVSSIIAGEIKQYF. The CDR3 DNA sequence: TGTGTCAGTAGTATAATAGCGGGAGAAATAAAGCAGTACTTC. The rearrangement uses TRBV19 and TRBJ2-7; TRBD2 aligns across 9 bases. Germline V gene lookup returns CDR1 LNHDA and CDR2 SQIVND (reference sequence). The CDR3 sequence is 14 residues long.

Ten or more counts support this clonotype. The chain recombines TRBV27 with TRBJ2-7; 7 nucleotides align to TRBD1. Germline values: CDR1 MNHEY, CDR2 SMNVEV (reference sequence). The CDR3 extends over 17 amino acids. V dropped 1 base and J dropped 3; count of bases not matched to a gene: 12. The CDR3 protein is CASSLFSGQGVRYEQYF. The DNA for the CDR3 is TGTGCCAGCAGTTTATTCTCAGGGCAGGGGGTACGCTACGAGCAGTACTTC.

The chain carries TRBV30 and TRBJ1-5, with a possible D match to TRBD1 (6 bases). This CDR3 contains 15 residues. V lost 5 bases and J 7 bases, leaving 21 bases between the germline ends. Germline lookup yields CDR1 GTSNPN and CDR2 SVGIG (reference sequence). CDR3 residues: CAWSRGGGAGQPQHF. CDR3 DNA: TGTGCCTGGTCCCGAGGCGGGGGGGCTGGGCAGCCCCAGCATTTT.

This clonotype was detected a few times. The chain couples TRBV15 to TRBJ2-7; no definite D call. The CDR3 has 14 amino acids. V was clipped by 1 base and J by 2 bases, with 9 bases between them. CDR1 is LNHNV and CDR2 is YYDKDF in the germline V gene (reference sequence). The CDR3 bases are TGTGCCACCAGCAGAGTGGGAAACCCCTACGAGCAGTACTTC. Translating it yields CATSRVGNPYEQYF.

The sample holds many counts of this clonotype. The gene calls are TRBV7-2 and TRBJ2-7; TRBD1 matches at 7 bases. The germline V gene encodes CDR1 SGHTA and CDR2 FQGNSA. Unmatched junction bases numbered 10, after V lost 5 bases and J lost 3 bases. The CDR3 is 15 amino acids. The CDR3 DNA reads TGTGCCAGCAGCCCTAGGGCCCAGGGGGTCTACGAGCAGTACTTC. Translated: CASSPRAQGVYEQYF.

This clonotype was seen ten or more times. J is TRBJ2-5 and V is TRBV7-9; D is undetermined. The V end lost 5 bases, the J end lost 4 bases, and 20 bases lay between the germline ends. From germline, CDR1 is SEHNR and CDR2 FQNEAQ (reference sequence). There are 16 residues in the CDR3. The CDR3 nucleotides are TGTGCCAGCAGCCAACCCACAGTTGATCTAAGAGAGACCCAGTACTTC. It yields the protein CASSQPTVDLRETQYF.

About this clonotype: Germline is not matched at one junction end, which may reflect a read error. DNA for the CDR3: TGTGCCAGCAAACGCGGGGCTACCCAAGAGGCCCAGTACTTC. Its protein is CASKRGATQEAQYF. The chain carries TRBV6-1 and TRBJ2-5, with D possibly being TRBD2 (6 bases). The CDR3 consists of 14 residues. Germline V gene lookup returns CDR1 MNHNS and CDR2 SASEGT.

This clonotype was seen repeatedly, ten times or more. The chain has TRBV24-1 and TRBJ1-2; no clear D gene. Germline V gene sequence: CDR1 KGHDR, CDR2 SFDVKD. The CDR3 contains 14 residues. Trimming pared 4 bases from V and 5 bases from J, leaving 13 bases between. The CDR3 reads CATSDADLRYGYTF. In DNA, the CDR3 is TGTGCCACCAGTGACGCGGACCTTCGGTATGGCTACACCTTC.

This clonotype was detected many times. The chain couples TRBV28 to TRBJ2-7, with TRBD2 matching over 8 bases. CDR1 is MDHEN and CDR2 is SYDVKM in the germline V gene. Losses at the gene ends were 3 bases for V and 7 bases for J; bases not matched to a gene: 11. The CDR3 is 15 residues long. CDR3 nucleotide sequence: TGTGCCAGCAGTTTCTTTAGCGGGACTTCGCAAGAGCAGTACTTC. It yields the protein CASSFFSGTSQEQYF. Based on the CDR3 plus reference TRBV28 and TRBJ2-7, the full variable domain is DVKVTQSSRYLVKRTGEKVFLECVQDMDHENMFWYRQDPGLGLRLIYFSYDVKMKEKGDIPEGYSVSREKKERFSLILESASTNQTSMYLCASSFFSGTSQEQYFGPGTRLTVT.

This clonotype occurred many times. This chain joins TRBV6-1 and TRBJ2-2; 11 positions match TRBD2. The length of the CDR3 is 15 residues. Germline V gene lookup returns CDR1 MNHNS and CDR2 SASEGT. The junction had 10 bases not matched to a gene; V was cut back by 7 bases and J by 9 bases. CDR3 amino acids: CASTRLAGIERELFF. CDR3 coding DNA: TGTGCCAGCACTCGACTAGCGGGGATCGAGAGGGAGCTGTTTTTT.

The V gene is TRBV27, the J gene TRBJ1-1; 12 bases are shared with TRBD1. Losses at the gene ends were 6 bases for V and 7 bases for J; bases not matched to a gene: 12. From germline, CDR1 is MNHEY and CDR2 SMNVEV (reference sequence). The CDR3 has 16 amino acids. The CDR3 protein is CASSPRGTGGLGEAFF. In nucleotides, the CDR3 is TGTGCCAGCAGCCCTCGGGGGACAGGGGGCTTGGGTGAAGCTTTCTTT.

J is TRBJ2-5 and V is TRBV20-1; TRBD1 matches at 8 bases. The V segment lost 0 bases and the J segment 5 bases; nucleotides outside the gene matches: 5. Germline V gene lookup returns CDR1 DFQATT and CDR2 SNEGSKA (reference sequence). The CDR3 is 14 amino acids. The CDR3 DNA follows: TGCAGTGCTAGAGAATTCAACAGGGGGGAGACCCAGTACTTC. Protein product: CSAREFNRGETQYF.

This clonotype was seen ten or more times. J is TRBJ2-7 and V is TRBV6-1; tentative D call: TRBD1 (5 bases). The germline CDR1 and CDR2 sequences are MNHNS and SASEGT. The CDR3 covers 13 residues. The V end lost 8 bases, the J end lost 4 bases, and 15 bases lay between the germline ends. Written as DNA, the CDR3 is TGTGCCAGCCGCCCCGGACACCCATACGAGCAGTACTTC. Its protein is CASRPGHPYEQYF.

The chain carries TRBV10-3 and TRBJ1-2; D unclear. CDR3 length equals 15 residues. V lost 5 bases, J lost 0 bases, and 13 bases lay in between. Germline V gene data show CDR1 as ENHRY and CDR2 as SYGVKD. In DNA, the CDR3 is TGTGCCATCAGTACCGGACGGAGCACTAACTATGGCTACACCTTC. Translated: CAISTGRSTNYGYTF.